Below are 16 T cell receptor beta chains sequenced from a single sample in a study of Graves' ophthalmopathy and Graves' hyperthyroidism. RNA transcripts were the template, and TCR beta CDR3 regions were amplified from them. The first-round RT-PCR employed HTBI primers together with the Qiagen OneStep RT-PCR kit. A multiplex PCR was then performed as the second round. Using its own MiXCR run on the multiplex PCR reads, TCRdb lists one record per CDR3 protein. The profile shows almost 750,000 distinct CDR3 sequences, around 40% of them singletons. The sequenced sample was peripheral blood. Source of these receptors: an adult man with Graves' ophthalmopathy.

V is TRBV25-1 and J is TRBJ2-2; 7 bases are shared with TRBD2. The CDR3 covers 15 residues. Per germline, CDR1 MGHDK and CDR2 SYGVNS. Losses at the gene ends were 7 bases for V and 2 bases for J; bases not matched to a gene: 7. The CDR3 loop reads CASTNRDYNTGELFF. In DNA form, the CDR3 reads TGTGCCAGCACCAACCGGGACTATAACACCGGGGAGCTGTTTTTT. The whole variable domain, remainder taken from reference TRBV25-1 and TRBJ2-2, is EADIYQTPRYLVIGTGKKITLECSQTMGHDKMYWYQQDPGMELHLIHYSYGVNSTEKGDLSSESTVSRIRTEHFPLTLESARPSHTSQYLCASTNRDYNTGELFFGEGSRLTVL.

This clonotype was seen ten or more times. The rearrangement uses TRBV6-6 and TRBJ1-5; tentatively, D is TRBD1 (5 bases). V gave up 6 bases and J gave up 5 bases, with 11 bases separating them. Germline CDR1 MNHNY, CDR2 SVGAGI (reference sequence). This CDR3 is 13 amino acids long. The CDR3 bases are TGTGCCAGCAGGATCGGGGACCATCAGCCCCAGCATTTT. Translating gives CASRIGDHQPQHF.

There are many counts of this clonotype. The V call is TRBV29-1, the J call TRBJ2-7; the match to TRBD1 covers 9 bases. Germline assignment: CDR1 SQVTM and CDR2 ANQGSEA. The CDR3 is 14 amino acids. This chain's CDR3 is CGVGRTGVSYEQYF. In nucleotides, the CDR3 is TGCGGGGTGGGGCGGACAGGGGTCTCCTACGAGCAGTACTTC.

As concerns this clonotype: This may come from a read error, since a much larger clone is one base off. This chain joins TRBV24-1 and TRBJ2-5; the match to TRBD2 covers 8 bases. This CDR3 contains 16 residues. The J segment lost 9 bases and the V segment lost 4 bases, leaving 15 bases of the junction unmatched. CDR1 and CDR2 (germline): KGHDR, SFDVKD. The CDR3, as DNA: TGTGCCACCAGTGAAGGCGGGGGGCCCTTTGGGGAGGCCCAGTACTTC. It is translated as CATSEGGGPFGEAQYF.

The CDR3 DNA is TGCAGTGCTAGAGAGGACCTCTCTGGACAGGGTATCTACGAGCAGTACTTC. This codes for CSAREDLSGQGIYEQYF. The genes are TRBV20-1 and TRBJ2-7; 8 bases line up with TRBD1. The V gene's germline CDR1 is DFQATT and CDR2 SNEGSKA (reference sequence). J gave up 3 bases and V 0 bases, and 13 bases lay outside the gene matches. The CDR3 contains 17 residues.

There are a few counts of this clonotype. The chain joins TRBV27 to TRBJ2-7, with D uncertain. The CDR3 runs 13 residues. With 1 base removed from V and 5 bases from J, the gap between germline ends came to 9 bases. Germline CDR1 reads MNHEY; CDR2 reads SMNVEV (reference sequence). In DNA, the CDR3 is TGTGCCAGCAGTTTATTATCCGGCAACGAGCAGTACTTC. Encoded protein: CASSLLSGNEQYF.

The V and J genes are TRBV2 and TRBJ2-5; a possible D gene is TRBD1 (5 bases). Germline CDR1 and CDR2: SNHLY and FYNNEI. The CDR3 totals 13 residues. The V and J ends lost 1 base and 6 bases respectively, with 9 bases between them. The CDR3 DNA is TGTGCCAGCAGTGAAGGGGGCAGTCAGACCCAGTACTTC. Protein sequence: CASSEGGSQTQYF.

Concerning this clonotype: No conserved phenylalanine or tryptophan is present at the end of the CDR3, so a read error is the likely explanation. The CDR3 is CASSFRLQETQYL. The CDR3 nucleotides read TGTGCCAGCAGCTTTCGGCTTCAAGAGACCCAGTACCTC. V gene TRBV2 combines with J gene TRBJ2-5; no reliable D call. V was shortened by 6 bases and J by 2 bases, with 10 bases between the two germline ends. The CDR3 is made up of 13 amino acids. Germline V gene lookup returns CDR1 SNHLY and CDR2 FYNNEI.

The genes are TRBV20-1 and TRBJ1-3; tentatively, D is TRBD1 (6 bases). This CDR3 is 13 amino acids long. Germline V gives CDR1 DFQATT, CDR2 SNEGSKA (reference sequence). Trimming stripped 2 bases from V and 3 bases from J, with 8 bases between. CDR3 DNA: TGCAGTGCTAGACGGGACAATGGAAACACCATATATTTT. Translated: CSARRDNGNTIYF.

In this sample, this clonotype turned up a few times. One end of the junction fails to match germline, which may point to a read error. J is TRBJ2-5 and V is TRBV2; D possibly uses TRBD1 or TRBD2 (5 bases each). The CDR3 totals 12 residues. Germline V CDR1 and CDR2: SNHLY, FYNNEI. The CDR3 DNA reads as TGTGCCAGCAGTCCGGCCGGGCCCGGGGCGTTCTTC. Protein: CASSPAGPGAFF.

The chain recombines TRBV24-1 with TRBJ2-1; 8 bases are a match to TRBD1. V was pared by 9 bases and J by 3 bases, with 6 bases of the junction left unmatched. CDR3 length equals 14 residues. Germline CDR1 reads KGHDR; CDR2 reads SFDVKD. This CDR3 reads CATGQGSLYNEQFF. CDR3 sequence (DNA): TGTGCCACCGGACAGGGAAGTCTCTACAATGAGCAGTTCTTC.

The CDR3: CASSGHRGPGDTIYF. DNA for the CDR3: TGTGCCAGCAGCGGCCACAGGGGTCCCGGGGACACCATATATTTT. This sequence joins TRBV11-1 and TRBJ1-3; 7 bases match TRBD1. The length of the CDR3 is 15 residues. The germline gives CDR1 SGHAT, CDR2 FQDESV (reference sequence). Trimming removed 5 bases from V and 8 bases from J; junction bases left unmatched: 12.

This clonotype occurred many times. The V and J genes are TRBV10-2 and TRBJ1-5; tentatively, D is TRBD1 (5 bases). CDR1 WSHSY and CDR2 SAAADI come from the germline V gene. The CDR3 is made up of 16 amino acids. The V end lost 3 bases, the J end lost 4 bases, and 16 bases lay between the germline ends. The CDR3 protein is CASSDGVAGSNQPQHF. Here the CDR3 DNA reads TGCGCCAGCAGTGATGGAGTAGCAGGGAGTAATCAGCCCCAGCATTTT.

This clonotype was recorded a few times. V and J are TRBV30 and TRBJ1-1; D remains unclear. This CDR3 region has 13 residues. Looked up from germline, CDR1 is GTSNPN and CDR2 is SVGIG (reference sequence). V shed 3 bases and J shed 3 bases, with 11 bases lying between them. CDR3 amino acids: CAWRRRLDTEAFF. The CDR3 nucleotides read TGTGCCTGGAGAAGGAGGCTCGACACTGAAGCTTTCTTT.

This clonotype was seen once. This chain connects TRBV11-2 to TRBJ1-2; a weak D match, TRBD1 (6 bases). Trimming took 6 bases from V and 4 from J, leaving 21 bases between them. This CDR3 spans 16 amino acids. Germline values: CDR1 SGHAT, CDR2 FQNNGV. CDR3 loop: CASSPQGIGALYGYTF. CDR3 bases: TGTGCCAGCAGTCCTCAGGGGATCGGGGCTCTCTATGGCTACACCTTC.

This clonotype was detected ten times or more. The J gene is TRBJ1-3, the V gene TRBV10-3; the D is unclear. CDR3 length equals 13 residues. Between the trimmed V and J ends, which lost 3 bases and 8 bases, there was a span of 11 bases. CDR1 is ENHRY, CDR2 SYGVKD, per germline. This CDR3 is CAISDQRTDTIYF. The CDR3 region has the DNA TGTGCCATCAGTGATCAGAGGACGGACACCATATATTTT.